This TCR beta chain was sequenced during a study of OX40 agonist ivuxolimab in advanced cancers. Study details: At doses from 0.01 to 10 mg/kg, patients were given intravenous ivuxolimab every 2 weeks.

Germline CDR1 is SNHLY and CDR2 is FYNNEI. The CDR3 spans 15 residues. V shed 5 bases and J shed 4 bases, with 16 bases lying between them. Remarks on this clone: The antigen is unknown.

Study outcomes and limitations: More expanded clones were found, on average, in CD8+ than in CD4+ T cells. Partial responders dosed at 0.1-3.0 mg/kg displayed clonal expansion ranking among the lowest.

Sequencing used immunoSEQ multiplex PCR; TCRdb keeps in-frame clones, though not all of them. Of 53,000 or so clones listed, around 86% are singletons. Blood sampling took place at baseline, cycle 4 day 1, and cycle 7 day 1. This clonotype was obtained from an adult with an advanced solid tumor such as melanoma, head and neck, liver or kidney cancer. This specimen consisted of CD4+ or CD8+ T cells sorted from blood, obtained in a trial of the OX40 agonist ivuxolimab. The rearrangement links TRBV2 to TRBJ2-3; possible D gene TRBD2, 6 bases. The CDR3 nucleotides read TGTGCCAGCAGTTACACGGCGGGGTATCCAGATACGCAGTATTTT. Residues: CASSYTAGYPDTQYF.